The 28 T cell receptor beta chains below all came from one sample that was sequenced in a study of T cell clusters in autoimmune cytopenias. Some 38,000 genome equivalents of blood DNA were amplified for TRB. TRB rearrangements were amplified by touch-down multiplex PCR with mixed TRB-A/B primers. Each CDR3 protein gets one entry in TCRdb, which reprocessed the multiplex PCR reads and gives no DNA. The table gives about 9,500 distinct CDR3 sequences; the top ten clones make up about 8.7% of it. Material: peripheral blood. The receptors come from a human donor with an autoimmune cytopenia or autoimmune hepatitis (not recorded which).

The J gene is TRBJ2-1, the V gene TRBV7-9; TCRdb gives TRBD1 as the D gene, but with no DNA this cannot be confirmed. This CDR3 has 16 residues. The germline gives CDR1 SEHNR, CDR2 FQNEAQ (reference sequence). The CDR3: CASSSRIGHTYNEQFF.

The rearrangement joins TRBV28 to TRBJ2-1; TCRdb reports TRBD2, a call that lacks DNA to check it against. This CDR3 spans 15 amino acids. Germline V gene sequence: CDR1 MDHEN, CDR2 SYDVKM. CDR3 region: CASSPGLAGGNEQFF.

The V gene is TRBV10-2, the J gene TRBJ2-1. This CDR3 is 11 amino acids long. Germline CDR1 is WSHSY and CDR2 is SAAADI. CDR3 protein: CASSDYNEQFF.

This chain connects TRBV28 to TRBJ2-7; TCRdb names TRBD2, which stays unverified in the absence of DNA. This CDR3 contains 15 residues. Germline V gene sequence: CDR1 MDHEN, CDR2 SYDVKM. The CDR3 loop reads CASSLWEGKAYEQYF. The full variable domain, its missing parts supplied by reference TRBV28 and TRBJ2-7, is DVKVTQSSRYLVKRTGEKVFLECVQDMDHENMFWYRQDPGLGLRLIYFSYDVKMKEKGDIPEGYSVSREKKERFSLILESASTNQTSMYLCASSLWEGKAYEQYFGPGTRLTVT.

The chain joins TRBV12-3 or TRBV12-4 to TRBJ2-4. The CDR3 has 13 residues. The CDR3 protein is CASSLADRSIQYF.

The chain recombines TRBV24-1 with TRBJ2-5; TCRdb names TRBD1, which stays unverified in the absence of DNA. The CDR3 consists of 17 residues. Germline V gene sequence: CDR1 KGHDR, CDR2 SFDVKD. CDR3 sequence reads: CATSDLGDPGHQETQYF.

This clonotype ranks as medium-sized in terms of frequency. The J gene is TRBJ2-1, the V gene TRBV11-1; lacking DNA, the TRBD2 call made by TCRdb goes unchecked. This CDR3 is built from 16 residues. Germline lookup yields CDR1 SGHAT and CDR2 FQDESV (reference sequence). The CDR3 sequence: CASSSSAGGWRNEQFF.

V is TRBV5-6 and J is TRBJ2-1; the TCRdb call, TRBD1, lacks DNA for checking. CDR3 length: 15 amino acids. Germline CDR1 and CDR2: SGHDT and YYEEEE. CDR3 in amino acids: CASSWVLAGDNEQFF.

This chain joins TRBV11-1 and TRBJ1-3; TCRdb picks TRBD1, but there is no DNA to check that call. This CDR3 is built from 15 residues. From germline, CDR1 is SGHAT and CDR2 FQDESV (reference sequence). Here the CDR3 reads CASSPTGTSGNTIYF.

The chain carries TRBV7-9 and TRBJ2-7. This CDR3 is 14 amino acids long. Germline assignment: CDR1 SEHNR and CDR2 FQNEAQ (reference sequence). The CDR3 reads CASSLAEASYEQYF.

Measured by frequency, this clonotype is medium-sized. This chain joins TRBV29-1 and TRBJ2-2; TCRdb calls TRBD2, which cannot be checked without DNA. This CDR3 has 14 amino acids. CDR1 and CDR2 (germline): SQVTM, ANQGSEA. The CDR3 loop reads CSAGGGVVSGELFF.

CDR3 in amino acids: CASSLARRGDTEAFF. This rearrangement joins TRBV7-9 to TRBJ1-1; TCRdb gives TRBD1 as the D gene, but with no DNA this cannot be confirmed. The CDR3 sequence is 15 residues long. From germline, CDR1 is SEHNR and CDR2 FQNEAQ (reference sequence).

The V call is TRBV5-5, the J call TRBJ1-1; TCRdb selects TRBD1, and the lack of DNA leaves this call unchecked. Germline assignment: CDR1 SGHKS and CDR2 YYEKEE (reference sequence). CDR3 length: 15 residues. CDR3: CASSLGGAMNTEAFF.

This chain connects TRBV20-1 to TRBJ2-3. CDR1 is DFQATT and CDR2 is SNEGSKA in the germline V gene (reference sequence). The CDR3 runs to 13 residues. CDR3 sequence reads: CSAREHGRDTQYF.

The J gene is TRBJ1-1, the V gene TRBV20-1; TCRdb calls TRBD1, which cannot be checked without DNA. Germline CDR1 is DFQATT and CDR2 is SNEGSKA (reference sequence). The CDR3 is made up of 16 amino acids. This chain's CDR3 is CSARGGDRGQNTEAFF.

The chain's CDR3 is CASSNTETGSHSPLHF. The chain couples TRBV5-4 to TRBJ1-6; TCRdb's D call of TRBD1 is untestable without DNA. This CDR3 comprises 16 residues. Looked up from germline, CDR1 is SGHNT and CDR2 is YYREEE (reference sequence).

This chain uses TRBV20-1 with TRBJ2-2; no DNA is available, so the TRBD2 call from TCRdb remains unchecked. CDR1 and CDR2 (germline): DFQATT, SNEGSKA (reference sequence). The CDR3 extends over 14 amino acids. The CDR3 loop reads CSARSGRADGELFF.

The chain employs TRBV7-9 and TRBJ2-3; the D call of TRBD2 rests on TCRdb alone, since no DNA is present to check it. CDR1 is SEHNR, CDR2 FQNEAQ, per germline (reference sequence). The CDR3 covers 17 residues. The chain's CDR3 is CASSLGSSGDPTDTQYF.

According to its frequency, this clonotype is medium-sized. The CDR3 is CASSPVLVGLATGRDEQFF. The rearrangement uses TRBV6-5 and TRBJ2-1; TCRdb gives TRBD2 as the D gene, but with no DNA this cannot be confirmed. Per the germline V gene, CDR1 is MNHEY and CDR2 is SVGAGI. The CDR3 totals 19 residues.

Judged by frequency, this clonotype is medium-sized. The chain couples TRBV30 to TRBJ1-2; TCRdb outputs TRBD1, but without DNA this stays unchecked. This CDR3 spans 13 amino acids. Germline CDR1 GTSNPN, CDR2 SVGIG (reference sequence). The CDR3 sequence is CAHTGRANYGYTF.

This chain links TRBV6-6 with TRBJ1-1; TCRdb's D gene call, TRBD1, goes unchecked for lack of DNA. The CDR3 totals 16 residues. CDR1 and CDR2 (germline): MNHNY, SVGAGI (reference sequence). CDR3 sequence: CASSPPLALQGTEAFF.

The chain combines TRBV20-1 with TRBJ1-1; TCRdb gives TRBD1 as the D gene, but with no DNA this cannot be confirmed. The CDR3 contains 14 residues. Germline assignment: CDR1 DFQATT and CDR2 SNEGSKA (reference sequence). Here the CDR3 reads CSAAIGATNTEAFF.

CDR3 residues: CASSLRFEQFF. The chain employs TRBV19 and TRBJ2-1. Germline V lookup: CDR1 LNHDA, CDR2 SQIVND (reference sequence). The CDR3 runs to 11 residues.

This clonotype counts as medium-sized by frequency. The rearrangement links TRBV19 to TRBJ2-2; TCRdb gives TRBD1 as the D gene, but with no DNA this cannot be confirmed. The germline V gene has CDR1 LNHDA and CDR2 SQIVND (reference sequence). The CDR3 length is 15 residues. The CDR3: CASSTSTGFTGELFF.

This chain connects TRBV10-3 to TRBJ2-7; TCRdb proposes TRBD2, but this gene call is untestable without DNA. Germline V gene lookup returns CDR1 ENHRY and CDR2 SYGVKD. The CDR3 length is 15 residues. The CDR3 sequence: CAISLAGGLSYEQYF.

This chain uses TRBV20-1 with TRBJ1-2; no DNA is available, so the TRBD1 call from TCRdb remains unchecked. Per the germline V gene, CDR1 is DFQATT and CDR2 is SNEGSKA (reference sequence). The CDR3 is 13 amino acids. The CDR3 region is CSVSGQGGYGYTF.

Considering frequency, this clonotype is medium-sized. The chain combines TRBV15 with TRBJ1-2; TCRdb calls TRBD1, which cannot be checked without DNA. CDR3 length: 14 amino acids. Germline CDR1 is LNHNV and CDR2 is YYDKDF (reference sequence). CDR3 amino acids: CATSLRTGVDGYTF.

According to its frequency, this clonotype is medium-sized. V and J are TRBV29-1 and TRBJ2-3. CDR3 length: 13 residues. The germline V gene has CDR1 SQVTM and CDR2 ANQGSEA. CDR3 residues: CSVERDSTDTQYF.